The clone carrying this T cell receptor (beta chain) was observed a few times. With a J-beta primer mix and a sample-barcoded 5' primer, a second PCR ran 7 to 11 cycles. TCRdb processed the 5' RACE reads anew with MiXCR; each CDR3 protein has one entry. The sample contains some 800,000 distinct CDR3 sequences, 25% of which appear only once. This sample was taken from a study of blood T cells in healthy people across ages. The germline V gene encodes CDR1 SQVTM and CDR2 ANQGSEA. The CDR3 totals 12 residues. This sample also appeared in a second study, on T cells of mothers and their children.

The sequencing input was blood. This TCR derives from a boy aged 10-17 years in good health. V gene TRBV29-1 combines with J gene TRBJ2-5; D call uncertain. The J call may be faulty, since TRBJ2-7 better matches the DNA end. DNA for the CDR3: TGCAGCGTTGGGGCAGCGTCTAACGAGCAGTACTTC. This sequence encodes CSVGAASNEQYF.